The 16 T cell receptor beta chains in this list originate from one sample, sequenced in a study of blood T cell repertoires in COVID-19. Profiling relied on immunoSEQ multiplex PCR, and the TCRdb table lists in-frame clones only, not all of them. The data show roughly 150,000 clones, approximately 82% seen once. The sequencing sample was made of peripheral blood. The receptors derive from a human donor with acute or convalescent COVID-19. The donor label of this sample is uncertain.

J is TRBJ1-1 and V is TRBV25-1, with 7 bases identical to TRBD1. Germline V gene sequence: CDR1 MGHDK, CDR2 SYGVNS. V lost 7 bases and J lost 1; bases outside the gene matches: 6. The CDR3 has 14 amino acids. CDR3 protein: CASIQTGQNTEAFF. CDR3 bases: TGTGCCAGCATACAGACAGGGCAGAACACTGAAGCTTTCTTT.

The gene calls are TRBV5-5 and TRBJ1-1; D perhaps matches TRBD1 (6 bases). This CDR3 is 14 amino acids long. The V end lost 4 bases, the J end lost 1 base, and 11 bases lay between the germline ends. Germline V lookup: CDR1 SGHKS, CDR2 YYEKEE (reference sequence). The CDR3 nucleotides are TGTGCCAGCAGCCGGGACAATTCGAACACTGAAGCTTTCTTT. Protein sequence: CASSRDNSNTEAFF.

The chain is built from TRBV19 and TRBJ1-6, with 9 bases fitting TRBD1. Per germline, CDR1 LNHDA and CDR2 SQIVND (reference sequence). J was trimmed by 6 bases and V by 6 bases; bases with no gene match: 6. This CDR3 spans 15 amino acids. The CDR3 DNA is TGTGCCAGTAGCTTAGGACAGGGGAGTAATTCACCCCTCCACTTT. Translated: CASSLGQGSNSPLHF.

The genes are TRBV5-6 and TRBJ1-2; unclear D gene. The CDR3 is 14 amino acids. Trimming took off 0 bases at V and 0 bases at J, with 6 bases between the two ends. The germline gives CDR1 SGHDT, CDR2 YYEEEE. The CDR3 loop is CASSLDGSNYGYTF. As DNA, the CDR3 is TGTGCCAGCAGCTTGGACGGTTCTAACTATGGCTACACCTTC.

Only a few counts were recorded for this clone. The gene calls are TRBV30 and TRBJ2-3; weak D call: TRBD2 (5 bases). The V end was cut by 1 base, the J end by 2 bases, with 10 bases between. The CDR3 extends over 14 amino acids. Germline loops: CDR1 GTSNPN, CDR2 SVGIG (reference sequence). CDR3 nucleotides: TGTGCCTGGAGTGGCGGGCGTCACACAGATACGCAGTATTTT. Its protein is CAWSGGRHTDTQYF. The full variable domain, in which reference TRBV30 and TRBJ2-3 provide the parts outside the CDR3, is SQTIHQWPATLVQPVGSPLSLECTVEGTSNPNLYWYRQAAGRGLQLLFYSVGIGQISSEVPQNLSASRPQDRQFILSSKKLLLSDSGFYLCAWSGGRHTDTQYFGPGTRLTVL.

The CDR3 reads CASSLEYRGSGELFF. The CDR3 DNA sequence: TGTGCCAGCAGCTTAGAATATCGGGGATCCGGGGAGCTGTTTTTT. This chain joins TRBV7-2 and TRBJ2-2; D is perhaps TRBD2 (5 bases). Germline values: CDR1 SGHTA, CDR2 FQGNSA. V lost 1 base and J lost 6, with 12 bases in between. The CDR3 consists of 15 residues.

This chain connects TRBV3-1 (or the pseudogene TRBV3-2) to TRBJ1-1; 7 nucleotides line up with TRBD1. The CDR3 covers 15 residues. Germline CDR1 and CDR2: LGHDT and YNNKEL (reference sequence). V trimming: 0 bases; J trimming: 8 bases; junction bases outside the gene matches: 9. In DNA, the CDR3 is TGTGCCAGCAGCCAAGACCTGGGGGCAGGGGGAGAAGCTTTCTTT. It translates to CASSQDLGAGGEAFF.

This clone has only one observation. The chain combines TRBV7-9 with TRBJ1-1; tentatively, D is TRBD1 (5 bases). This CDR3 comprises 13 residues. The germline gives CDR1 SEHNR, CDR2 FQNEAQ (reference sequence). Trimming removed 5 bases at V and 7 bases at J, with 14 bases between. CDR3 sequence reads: CASSKEGPNEAFF. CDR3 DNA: TGTGCCAGCAGCAAAGAGGGGCCGAATGAAGCTTTCTTT.

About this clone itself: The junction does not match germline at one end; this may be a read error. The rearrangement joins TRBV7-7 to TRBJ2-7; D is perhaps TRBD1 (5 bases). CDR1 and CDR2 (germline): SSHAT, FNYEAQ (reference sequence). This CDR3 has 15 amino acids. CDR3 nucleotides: TGTGCTAGCAGCCGCGACAGCTACCCATCCTACGAGCAGTACTTC. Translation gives CASSRDSYPSYEQYF.

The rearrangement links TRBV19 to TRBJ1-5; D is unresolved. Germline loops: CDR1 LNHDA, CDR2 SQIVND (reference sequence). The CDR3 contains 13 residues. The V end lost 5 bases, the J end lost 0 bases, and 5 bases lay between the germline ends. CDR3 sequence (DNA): TGTGCCAGTAGTCTTAGTAGCAATCAGCCCCAGCATTTT. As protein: CASSLSSNQPQHF.

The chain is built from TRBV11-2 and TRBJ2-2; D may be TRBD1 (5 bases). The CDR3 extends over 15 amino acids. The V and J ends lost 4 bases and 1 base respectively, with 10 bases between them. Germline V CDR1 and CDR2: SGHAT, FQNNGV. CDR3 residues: CASSSSRGNTGELFF. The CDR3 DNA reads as TGTGCCAGCAGCTCCTCAAGGGGGAACACCGGGGAGCTGTTTTTT.

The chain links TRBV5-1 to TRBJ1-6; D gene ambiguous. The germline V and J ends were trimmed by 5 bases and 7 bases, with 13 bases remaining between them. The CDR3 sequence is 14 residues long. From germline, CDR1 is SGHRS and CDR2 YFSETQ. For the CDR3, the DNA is TGCGCCAGCAGAACAGAGGGCCGAAATTCACCCCTCCACTTT. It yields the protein CASRTEGRNSPLHF.

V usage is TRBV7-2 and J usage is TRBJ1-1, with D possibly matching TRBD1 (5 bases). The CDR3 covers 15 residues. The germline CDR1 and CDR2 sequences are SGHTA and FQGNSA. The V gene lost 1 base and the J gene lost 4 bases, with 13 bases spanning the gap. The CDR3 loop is CASSLVRGGSTEAFF. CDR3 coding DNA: TGTGCCAGCAGCTTAGTGAGGGGAGGTAGCACTGAAGCTTTCTTT.

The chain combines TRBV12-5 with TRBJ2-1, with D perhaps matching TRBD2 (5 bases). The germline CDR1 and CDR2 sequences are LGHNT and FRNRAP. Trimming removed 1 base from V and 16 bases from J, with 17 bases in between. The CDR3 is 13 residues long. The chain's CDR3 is CASGLALGTGRFF. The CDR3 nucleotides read TGTGCTAGTGGTTTGGCACTAGGAACTGGTCGATTCTTC.

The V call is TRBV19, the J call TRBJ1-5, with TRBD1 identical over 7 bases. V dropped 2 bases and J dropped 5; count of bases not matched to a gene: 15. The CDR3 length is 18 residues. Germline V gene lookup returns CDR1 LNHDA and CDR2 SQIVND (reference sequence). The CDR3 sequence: CASSIWAERGGIDQPQHF. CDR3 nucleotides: TGTGCCAGTAGTATATGGGCCGAAAGAGGGGGCATCGATCAGCCCCAGCATTTT.

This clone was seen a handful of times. The CDR3, as DNA: TGTGCCAGCTCACCGTCACAGAACACTGAAGCTTTCTTT. Translated, it gives CASSPSQNTEAFF. The chain links TRBV18 to TRBJ1-1, with D unclear. Trimming left V 3 bases short and J 1 base short, with 6 bases between. This CDR3 has 13 residues. CDR1 KGHSH and CDR2 LQKENI come from the germline V gene.